Listed below are T cell receptor beta chains from one sample, sequenced in a study of shared clonotypes between healthy human individuals. Measured with immunoSEQ multiplex PCR; TCRdb has only the in-frame clones, and not every one. The table shows about 510,000 clones, with 79% occurring only once. Specimen: PBMCs. Source of these receptors: a woman aged 40 to 55 in good health. Some clones in this sample may be carry-over from other donors' samples. Both conserved end residues are part of each CDR3. Each record gives: CDR3 DNA, CDR3 protein, J gene, clone size, V gene, CDR3 length, D gene. A D gene is named only where the DNA matches it firmly. The size field is filled for only some rows; it gives once, few, many or a size class.

TGCGCCAGCAGCTTGGAAGGGGGCGGGAACGAGCAGTACTTC,CASSLEGGGNEQYF,TRBJ2-7,NA,TRBV5-1,14,NA
TGCGCCAGCAGCCAAGATTTCGGGGAGGACACCGGGGAGCTGTTTTTT,CASSQDFGEDTGELFF,TRBJ2-2,NA,TRBV4-3,16,NA
TGTGCCAGCAGCTTCCCCGGCGATGAGCAGTTCTTC,CASSFPGDEQFF,TRBJ2-1,many,TRBV7-8,12,NA
TGTGCCTGGAGCGCGCTACAGGGGGCTGCGGAGACCCAGTACTTC,CAWSALQGAAETQYF,TRBJ2-5,NA,TRBV30,15,TRBD1
TGTGCCAGAAGCCCCAGGGGGGAGGGAGATACGCAGTATTTT,CARSPRGEGDTQYF,TRBJ2-3,NA,TRBV5-3,14,NA
TGCGCCAGCAGCACCGGACTAGCGGGTAACCTGAAAGCCTACAATGAGCAGTTCTTC,CASSTGLAGNLKAYNEQFF,TRBJ2-1,NA,TRBV5-1,19,TRBD2
TGTGCCAGCAGCTTCCAGGGTCTACCCGGGGAGCTGTTTTTT,CASSFQGLPGELFF,TRBJ2-2,NA,TRBV5-4,14,NA
TGCGCCAGCAGCCAAGGTCTAGCGGGAGTTCCGTCCTACGAGCAGTACTTC,CASSQGLAGVPSYEQYF,TRBJ2-7,NA,TRBV4-3,17,TRBD2
TGTGCCAGCAGCTTGGTTGGTTTCAACGAGCAGTACTTC,CASSLVGFNEQYF,TRBJ2-7,NA,TRBV5-4,13,NA
TGCGCCAGCAGTCAATCAAGTCCGATCTGGTACAATGAGCAGTTCTTC,CASSQSSPIWYNEQFF,TRBJ2-1,NA,TRBV23-1,16,NA
TGTGCCAGCAGTTTAACCCGGGATAATTCACCCCTCCACTTT,CASSLTRDNSPLHF,TRBJ1-6,NA,TRBV28,14,NA
TGTGCCAGTAGATCCTCCGGGACCCTTAATGAAAAACTGTTTTTT,CASRSSGTLNEKLFF,TRBJ1-4,NA,TRBV19,15,NA
TGTGCCAGCAGCTTAGTTGGTAGCGGGATTCCGGAGACCCAGTACTTC,CASSLVGSGIPETQYF,TRBJ2-5,NA,TRBV7-6,16,TRBD2
TGCAGCGTTGGACGGGACAGAGATTCACCCCTCCACTTT,CSVGRDRDSPLHF,TRBJ1-6,once,TRBV29-1,13,TRBD1
TGCACCAGCAGCCAAGCAGCAGCGGATAGGAGCTCCTACGAGCAGTACTTC,CTSSQAAADRSSYEQYF,TRBJ2-7,NA,TRBV1,17,NA
TGTGCCACATCGGGGCGCCAAAGCTCCTACAATGAGCAGTTCTTC,CATSGRQSSYNEQFF,TRBJ2-1,NA,TRBV27,15,NA
TGTGCCAGCAGCAGGTATCGTGCCGGGGAGCTGTTTTTT,CASSRYRAGELFF,TRBJ2-2,once,TRBV9,13,NA
TGCGCCAGCACAACTGGGGGGAGGGCCGAAGATACGCAGTATTTT,CASTTGGRAEDTQYF,TRBJ2-3,NA,TRBV4-1,15,TRBD2
TGTGCCAGTAGTACCTTCACTGAAGCTTTCTTT,CASSTFTEAFF,TRBJ1-1,few,TRBV19,11,NA
TGCAGCGTTAGGGCCAACTATGGCTACACCTTC,CSVRANYGYTF,TRBJ1-2,NA,TRBV29-1,11,NA
TGCAGCGTTGGGACAGGGCTCACTTCGGGTGGCTACACCTTC,CSVGTGLTSGGYTF,TRBJ1-2,NA,TRBV29-1,14,TRBD1
TGTGCCATCGAAGACAGGGTAAACACTGAAGCTTTCTTT,CAIEDRVNTEAFF,TRBJ1-1,NA,TRBV28,13,TRBD1
TGTGCCAGCAGCCAAGGTGAAGCGAGGTACAATGAGCAGTTCTTC,CASSQGEARYNEQFF,TRBJ2-1,NA,TRBV4-2,15,NA
TGTGCCAGCTCACCAATCGCAGGTAACCACGAGCAGTACTTC,CASSPIAGNHEQYF,TRBJ2-7,NA,TRBV18,14,NA
TGTGCCAGCTCACCACCGACGTTCAGGGGGAGCTCCTACGAGCAGTACTTC,CASSPPTFRGSSYEQYF,TRBJ2-7,NA,TRBV18,17,TRBD1
TGTGCCAGCGCGGGACGAGGGGAGGGCCATATACCTTACAATGAGCAGTTCTTC,CASAGRGEGHIPYNEQFF,TRBJ2-1,NA,TRBV7-2,18,TRBD2
TGTGCCAGTAAAGATAGCGGGAGGGCCTTGACCGGGGAGCTGTTTTTT,CASKDSGRALTGELFF,TRBJ2-2,NA,TRBV19,16,TRBD2
TGTGCCAGTGTATTGAGGGCCGGGAACACTGAAGCTTTCTTT,CASVLRAGNTEAFF,TRBJ1-1,NA,TRBV19,14,NA
TGCGCCAGCAGCTTGGCCTCAGGGCCCGAGAACACTGAAGCTTTCTTT,CASSLASGPENTEAFF,TRBJ1-1,NA,TRBV5-1,16,NA
TGTGCCAGCAGCGATGGGGGGGTATTTGGCTACACCTTC,CASSDGGVFGYTF,TRBJ1-2,NA,TRBV11-2,13,NA
TGTGCCAGCAGCGGAGTGGGCTATGGCTACACCTTC,CASSGVGYGYTF,TRBJ1-2,NA,TRBV7-2,12,NA
TGTGCCAGTTCCGTGGTCCGGACTAGTATCTACGAGCAGTACTTC,CASSVVRTSIYEQYF,TRBJ2-7,NA,TRBV7-8,15,TRBD2
TGTGCCAGCAGCCTGAACACCGGGGAGCTGTTTTTT,CASSLNTGELFF,TRBJ2-2,once,TRBV2,12,NA
TGTGCCAGCAGCCCCTTTCTGTCCTCTGGAAACACCATATATTTT,CASSPFLSSGNTIYF,TRBJ1-3,few,TRBV7-8,15,NA
TGCGCCAGCTACGTCGGGAACTCCGCCACCTACGAGCAGTACTTC,CASYVGNSATYEQYF,TRBJ2-7,NA,TRBV5-1,15,NA
TGTGCCAGCAGTGAAGCGCCGGGACAGGGTGTTAGCTATGGCTACACCTTC,CASSEAPGQGVSYGYTF,TRBJ1-2,NA,TRBV2,17,TRBD1
TGTGCCAGCTATTCCAGGGGTTGGTGGCAGCCCCAGCATTTT,CASYSRGWWQPQHF,TRBJ1-5,once,TRBV27,14,NA
TGTGCCAGCAGTGGTAGCGGGAGCTGGTACAATGAGCAGTTCTTC,CASSGSGSWYNEQFF,TRBJ2-1,NA,TRBV2,15,TRBD2
TGCAGCGTTCGGGGTGGAGGGCCAGATACGCAGTATTTT,CSVRGGGPDTQYF,TRBJ2-3,NA,TRBV29-1,13,NA
TGTGCCAGCAGCGGCCTCAAACTTAGCACAGATACGCAGTATTTT,CASSGLKLSTDTQYF,TRBJ2-3,NA,TRBV9,15,NA
TGTGCCAGCTCACCGCGGCAGGTGGCGGCAACTAATGAAAAACTGTTTTTT,CASSPRQVAATNEKLFF,TRBJ1-4,NA,TRBV18,17,NA
TGTGCCTTTCGGACAGTGAGCTCCTACGAGCAGTACTTC,CAFRTVSSYEQYF,TRBJ2-7,once,TRBV2,13,NA
TGCGCCAGCAGCCAAGGCATTCACACTGAAGCTTTCTTT,CASSQGIHTEAFF,TRBJ1-1,NA,TRBV4-3,13,NA
TGTGCCAGCAGCTTGCGGCGGATAGCGAACACCGGGGAGCTGTTTTTT,CASSLRRIANTGELFF,TRBJ2-2,NA,TRBV5-4,16,NA
TGCGCCAGCAGCCAAAGGACTAGCGGGACCGCGAACACCGGGGAGCTGTTTTTT,CASSQRTSGTANTGELFF,TRBJ2-2,NA,TRBV4-1,18,TRBD2
TGTGCCAGCTCACCTCGGTCAGGGGAAGAGACCCAGTACTTC,CASSPRSGEETQYF,TRBJ2-5,NA,TRBV18,14,NA
TGCGCCAGCAGCTCCGGACAGGGGAGTGACACTGAAGCTTTCTTT,CASSSGQGSDTEAFF,TRBJ1-1,NA,TRBV11-3,15,TRBD1